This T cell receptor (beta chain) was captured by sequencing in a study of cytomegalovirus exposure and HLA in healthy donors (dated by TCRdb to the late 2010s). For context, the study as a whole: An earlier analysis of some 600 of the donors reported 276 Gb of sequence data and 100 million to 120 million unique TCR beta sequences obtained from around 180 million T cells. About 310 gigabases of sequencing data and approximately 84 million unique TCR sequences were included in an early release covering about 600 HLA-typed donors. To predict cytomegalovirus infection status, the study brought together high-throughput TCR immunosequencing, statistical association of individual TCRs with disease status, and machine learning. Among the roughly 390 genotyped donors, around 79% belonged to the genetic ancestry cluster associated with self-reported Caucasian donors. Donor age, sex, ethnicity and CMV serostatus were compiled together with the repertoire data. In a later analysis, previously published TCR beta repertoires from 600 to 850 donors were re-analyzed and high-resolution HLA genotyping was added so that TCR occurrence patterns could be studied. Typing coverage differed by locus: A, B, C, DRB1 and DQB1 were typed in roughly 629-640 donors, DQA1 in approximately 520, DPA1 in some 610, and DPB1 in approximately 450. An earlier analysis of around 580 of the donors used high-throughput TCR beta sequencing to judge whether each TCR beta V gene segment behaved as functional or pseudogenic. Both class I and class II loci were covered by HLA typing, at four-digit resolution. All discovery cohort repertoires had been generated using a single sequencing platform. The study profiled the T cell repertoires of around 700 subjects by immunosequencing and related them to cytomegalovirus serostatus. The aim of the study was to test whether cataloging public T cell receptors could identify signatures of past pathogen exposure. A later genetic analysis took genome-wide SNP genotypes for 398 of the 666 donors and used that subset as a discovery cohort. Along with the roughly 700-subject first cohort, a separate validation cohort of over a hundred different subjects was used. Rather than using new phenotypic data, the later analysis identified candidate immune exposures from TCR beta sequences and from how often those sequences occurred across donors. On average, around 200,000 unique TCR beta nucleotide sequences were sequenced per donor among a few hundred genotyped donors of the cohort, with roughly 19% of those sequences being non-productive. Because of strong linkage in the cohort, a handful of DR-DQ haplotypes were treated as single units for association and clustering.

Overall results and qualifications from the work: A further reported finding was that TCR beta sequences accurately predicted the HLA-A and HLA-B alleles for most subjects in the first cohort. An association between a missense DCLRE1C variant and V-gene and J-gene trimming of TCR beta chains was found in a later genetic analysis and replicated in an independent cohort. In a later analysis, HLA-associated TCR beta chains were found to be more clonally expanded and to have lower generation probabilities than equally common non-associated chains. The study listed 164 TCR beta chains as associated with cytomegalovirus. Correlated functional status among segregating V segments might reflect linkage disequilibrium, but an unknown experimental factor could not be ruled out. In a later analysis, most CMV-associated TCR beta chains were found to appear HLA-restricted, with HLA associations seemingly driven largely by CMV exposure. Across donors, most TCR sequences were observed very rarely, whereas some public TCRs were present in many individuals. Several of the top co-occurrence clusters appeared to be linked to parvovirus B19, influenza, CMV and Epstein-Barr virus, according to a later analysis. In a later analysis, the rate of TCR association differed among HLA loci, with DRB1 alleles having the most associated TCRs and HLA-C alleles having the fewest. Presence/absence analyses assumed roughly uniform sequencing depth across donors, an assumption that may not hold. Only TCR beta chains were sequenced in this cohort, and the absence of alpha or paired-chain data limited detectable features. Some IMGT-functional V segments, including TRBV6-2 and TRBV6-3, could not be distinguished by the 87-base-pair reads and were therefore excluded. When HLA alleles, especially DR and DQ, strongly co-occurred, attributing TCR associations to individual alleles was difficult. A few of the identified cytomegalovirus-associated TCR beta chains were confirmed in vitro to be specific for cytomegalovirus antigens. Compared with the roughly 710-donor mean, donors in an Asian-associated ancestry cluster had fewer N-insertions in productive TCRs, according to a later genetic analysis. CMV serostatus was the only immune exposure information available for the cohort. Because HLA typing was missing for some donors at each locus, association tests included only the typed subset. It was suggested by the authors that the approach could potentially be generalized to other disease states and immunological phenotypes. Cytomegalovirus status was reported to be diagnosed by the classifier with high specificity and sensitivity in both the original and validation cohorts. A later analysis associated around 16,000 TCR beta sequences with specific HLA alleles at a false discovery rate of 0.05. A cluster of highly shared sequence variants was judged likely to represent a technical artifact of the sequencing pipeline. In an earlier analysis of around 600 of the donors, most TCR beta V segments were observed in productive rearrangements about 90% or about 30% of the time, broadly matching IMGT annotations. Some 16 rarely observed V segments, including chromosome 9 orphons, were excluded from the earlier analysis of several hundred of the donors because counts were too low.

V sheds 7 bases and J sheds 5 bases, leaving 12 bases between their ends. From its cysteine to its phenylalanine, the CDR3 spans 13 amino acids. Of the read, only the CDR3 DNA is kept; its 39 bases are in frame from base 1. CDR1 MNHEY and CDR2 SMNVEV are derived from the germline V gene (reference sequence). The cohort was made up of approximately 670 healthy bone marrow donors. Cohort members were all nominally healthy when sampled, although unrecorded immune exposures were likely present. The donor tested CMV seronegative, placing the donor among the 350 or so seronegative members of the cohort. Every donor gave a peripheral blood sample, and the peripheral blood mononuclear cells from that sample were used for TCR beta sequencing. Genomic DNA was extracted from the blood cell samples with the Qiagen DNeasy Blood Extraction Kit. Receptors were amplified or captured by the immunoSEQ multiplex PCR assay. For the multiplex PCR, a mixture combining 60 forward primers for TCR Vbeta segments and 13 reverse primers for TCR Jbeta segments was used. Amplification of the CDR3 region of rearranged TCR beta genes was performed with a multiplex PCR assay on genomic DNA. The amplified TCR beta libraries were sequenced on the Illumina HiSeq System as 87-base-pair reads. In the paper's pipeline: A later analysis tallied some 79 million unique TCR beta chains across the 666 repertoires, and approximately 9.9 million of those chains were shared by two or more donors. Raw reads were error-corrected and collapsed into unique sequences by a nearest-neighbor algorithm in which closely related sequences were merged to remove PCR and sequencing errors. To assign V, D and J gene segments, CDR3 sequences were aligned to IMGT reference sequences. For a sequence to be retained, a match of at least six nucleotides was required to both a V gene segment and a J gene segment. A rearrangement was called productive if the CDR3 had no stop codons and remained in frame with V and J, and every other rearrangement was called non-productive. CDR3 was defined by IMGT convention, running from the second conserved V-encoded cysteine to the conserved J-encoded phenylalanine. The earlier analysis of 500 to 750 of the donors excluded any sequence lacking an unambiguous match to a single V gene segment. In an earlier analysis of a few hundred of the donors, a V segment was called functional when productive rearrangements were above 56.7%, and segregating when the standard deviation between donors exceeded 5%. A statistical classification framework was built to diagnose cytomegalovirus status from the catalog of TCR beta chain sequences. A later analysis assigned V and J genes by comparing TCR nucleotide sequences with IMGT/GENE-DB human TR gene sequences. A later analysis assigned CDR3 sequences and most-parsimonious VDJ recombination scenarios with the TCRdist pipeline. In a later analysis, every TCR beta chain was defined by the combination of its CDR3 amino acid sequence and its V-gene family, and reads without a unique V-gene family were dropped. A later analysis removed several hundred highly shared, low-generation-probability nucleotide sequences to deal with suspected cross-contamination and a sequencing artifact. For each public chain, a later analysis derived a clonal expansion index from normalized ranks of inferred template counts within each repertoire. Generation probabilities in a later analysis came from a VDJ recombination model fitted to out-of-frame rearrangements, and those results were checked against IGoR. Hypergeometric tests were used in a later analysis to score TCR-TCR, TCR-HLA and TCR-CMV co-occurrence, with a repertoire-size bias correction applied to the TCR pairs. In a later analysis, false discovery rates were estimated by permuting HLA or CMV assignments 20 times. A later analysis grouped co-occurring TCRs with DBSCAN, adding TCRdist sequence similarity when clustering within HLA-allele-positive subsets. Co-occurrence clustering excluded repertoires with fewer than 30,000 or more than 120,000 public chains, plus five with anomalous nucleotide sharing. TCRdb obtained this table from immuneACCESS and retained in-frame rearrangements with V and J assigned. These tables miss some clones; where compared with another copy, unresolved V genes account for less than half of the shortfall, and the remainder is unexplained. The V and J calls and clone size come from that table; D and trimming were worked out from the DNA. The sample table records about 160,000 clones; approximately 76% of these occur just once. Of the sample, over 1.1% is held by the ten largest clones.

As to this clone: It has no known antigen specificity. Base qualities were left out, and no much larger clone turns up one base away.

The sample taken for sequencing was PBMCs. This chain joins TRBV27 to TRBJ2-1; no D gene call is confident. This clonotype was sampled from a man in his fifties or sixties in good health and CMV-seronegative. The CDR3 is CASTLSLNNEQFF. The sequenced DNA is TGTGCCAGCACCCTATCCTTGAACAATGAGCAGTTCTTC.